The text below deals with one T cell receptor (beta chain). Its antigen is unidentified. The CDR3 totals 14 residues. Germline V gives CDR1 KGHSH, CDR2 LQKENI. V lost 1 base to trimming and J lost 4 bases, with 7 bases between them. This sample is part of a study of T cell responses to AZD1222 COVID-19 vaccine. Broader study findings: All repertoire sampling was performed exclusively after the peak T cell response. Spike was spanned by vaccine-associated CD4 TCRs, which were dominant at 160-218 and 743-854.

Here immunoSEQ multiplex PCR was the method, and the copy in TCRdb shows in-frame clones only, minus some. Of approximately 110,000 clones listed, about 88% are singletons. The receptor was isolated from an adult in good health. Sequences were derived from peripheral blood, sampled on day 0 of AZD1222 vaccination. J is TRBJ1-4 and V is TRBV18; D unresolved. CDR3 sequence: CASSPQGRNEKLFF. The CDR3 DNA follows: TGTGCCAGCTCACCACAGGGCCGTAATGAAAAACTGTTTTTT.